The 18 T cell receptor beta chains in this list originate from one sample, sequenced in a study of cytomegalovirus exposure and HLA in healthy donors (TCRdb year 2017). Library preparation employed the immunoSEQ multiplex PCR assay. For the multiplex PCR, a mixture combining 60 forward primers for TCR Vbeta segments and 13 reverse primers for TCR Jbeta segments was used. TCRdb took over this immuneACCESS table, retaining in-frame rearrangements with V and J assigned. Such tables are incomplete; in checked studies, under half of the missing clones stem from an unresolved V gene, and the remainder is unexplained. The sample table contains 160,000 or so clones; only one count was recorded for roughly 80% of them. Roughly 4.3% of the sample rests with the top ten. The specimen was PBMCs. The receptor set was obtained from a man over 45 in good health and CMV-seropositive.

This clone was observed a few times. The chain is built from TRBV6-1 and TRBJ2-7; 9 bases align to TRBD1. Germline loops: CDR1 MNHNS, CDR2 SASEGT. The CDR3 is 14 amino acids. Trimming at V came to 5 bases and at J to 0 bases, leaving 2 bases not matched to a gene. As DNA, the CDR3 is TGTGCCAGCAGTCAGACAGGGGGCTCCTACGAGCAGTACTTC. This translates into CASSQTGGSYEQYF.

The chain uses TRBV28 and TRBJ2-5; D is unclear. V shed 1 base and J shed 0 bases, with 9 bases lying between them. The V gene's germline CDR1 is MDHEN and CDR2 SYDVKM. The CDR3 has 15 residues. The chain's CDR3 is CASSLSTEYQETQYF. For the CDR3, the DNA is TGTGCCAGCAGTTTATCCACAGAGTACCAAGAGACCCAGTACTTC.

The chain links TRBV6-1 to TRBJ1-3; no clear D gene. The CDR3 loop spans 15 amino acids. Trimming took 3 bases from V and 0 from J, leaving 9 bases between them. Germline CDR1 is MNHNS and CDR2 is SASEGT. The CDR3 loop is CASSEGSNSGNTIYF. CDR3 nucleotide sequence: TGTGCCAGCAGTGAGGGCAGTAACTCTGGAAACACCATATATTTT.

The genes are TRBV5-1 and TRBJ2-3, with 7 bases that match TRBD2. V lost 4 bases and J lost 4; bases outside the gene matches: 6. Germline CDR1 is SGHRS and CDR2 is YFSETQ. This CDR3 has 14 residues. The CDR3 DNA follows: TGCGCCAGCAGCGGCGGGGGTAGCGCAGATACGCAGTATTTT. It encodes CASSGGGSADTQYF. Full variable domain (remainder filled in from reference TRBV5-1 and TRBJ2-3): KAGVTQTPRYLIKTRGQQVTLSCSPISGHRSVSWYQQTPGQGLQFLFEYFSETQRNKGNFPGRFSGRQFSNSRSEMNVSTLELGDSALYLCASSGGGSADTQYFGPGTRLTVL.

V gene TRBV19 combines with J gene TRBJ1-1, with TRBD1 as a possible D gene (5 bases). This CDR3 region has 13 residues. CDR1 LNHDA and CDR2 SQIVND come from the germline V gene (reference sequence). Trimming stripped 4 bases from V and 13 bases from J, with 19 bases between. The CDR3 DNA reads as TGTGCCAGTAGTACACTGGACACCCGGGTCGTTTTCTTT. It translates to CASSTLDTRVVFF.

J is TRBJ2-1 and V is TRBV5-1, with 11 bases lining up with TRBD2. Trimming at V came to 4 bases and at J to 0 bases, leaving 3 bases not matched to a gene. This CDR3 is 16 amino acids long. Germline V CDR1 and CDR2: SGHRS, YFSETQ. The CDR3 DNA reads TGCGCCAGCAGCCACACTAGCGGGAGCTCCTACAATGAGCAGTTCTTC. It codes for CASSHTSGSSYNEQFF.

This clone was counted a single time. The rearrangement joins TRBV19 to TRBJ1-5, with a weak D call TRBD1 (6 bases). The CDR3 loop spans 16 amino acids. The V and J ends lost 4 bases and 0 bases respectively, with 13 bases between them. Germline V gene lookup returns CDR1 LNHDA and CDR2 SQIVND (reference sequence). CDR3 sequence (DNA): TGTGCCAGTAGTAATTATTACAGGGTTAGCAATCAGCCCCAGCATTTT. Amino acids: CASSNYYRVSNQPQHF.

The J gene is TRBJ2-7, the V gene TRBV11-3, with 9 bases fitting TRBD2. The J segment lost 0 bases and the V segment lost 5 bases, leaving 5 bases of the junction unmatched. CDR3 length equals 15 residues. Germline lookup yields CDR1 SGHNT and CDR2 YENEEA. CDR3 residues: CASSRDSGSSYEQYF. The CDR3 nucleotides are TGTGCCAGCAGCCGGGATAGCGGGAGCTCCTACGAGCAGTACTTC.

The genes are TRBV18 and TRBJ1-3, with TRBD1 as a possible D gene (6 bases). This CDR3 region has 15 residues. Germline assignment: CDR1 KGHSH and CDR2 LQKENI. V was pared by 2 bases and J by 0 bases, with 8 bases between. CDR3 sequence reads: CASSPLDSSGNTIYF. Written as DNA, the CDR3 is TGTGCCAGCTCACCATTGGACAGCTCTGGAAACACCATATATTTT.

About this clone: The junction differs from germline at one of its ends, possibly a read error. The rearrangement links TRBV7-9 to TRBJ2-1; the D is unclear. The CDR3 spans 16 residues. Germline loops: CDR1 SEHNR, CDR2 FQNEAQ (reference sequence). CDR3 bases: TGTTCCAGCAGCTTATTAGCATCCCCCGGCTACAATGAGCAGTTCTTC. Its translation: CSSSLLASPGYNEQFF.

The chain recombines TRBV28 with TRBJ2-7; D might be TRBD1 (5 bases). The CDR3 sequence is 12 residues long. V shed 2 bases and J shed 5 bases, with 7 bases lying between them. CDR1 and CDR2 (germline): MDHEN, SYDVKM. CDR3 nucleotide sequence: TGTGCCAGCAGTTTACTCAGGGACGAGCAGTACTTC. Translating it yields CASSLLRDEQYF.

The rearrangement links TRBV27 to TRBJ2-5; 8 bases match TRBD2. Per germline, CDR1 MNHEY and CDR2 SMNVEV (reference sequence). J was trimmed by 4 bases and V by 11 bases; bases with no gene match: 9. This CDR3 contains 13 residues. In DNA form, the CDR3 reads TGTGCCGCGGGGGGCCTGCTGGGAGAGACCCAGTACTTC. Translation: CAAGGLLGETQYF.

This clone was seen only once. The V gene is TRBV2, the J gene TRBJ1-2, with TRBD1 matching 9 bases. Trimming removed 0 bases from V and 7 bases from J; junction bases left unmatched: 3. The CDR3 is made up of 14 amino acids. The germline V gene encodes CDR1 SNHLY and CDR2 FYNNEI. CDR3 nucleotides: TGTGCCAGCAGTGAAGCGAGACAGGGGGGTGGCTACACCTTC. It is translated as CASSEARQGGGYTF. Full variable domain (missing parts from reference TRBV2 and TRBJ1-2): EPEVTQTPSHQVTQMGQEVILRCVPISNHLYFYWYRQILGQKVEFLVSFYNNEISEKSEIFDDQFSVERPDGSNFTLKIRSTKLEDSAMYFCASSEARQGGGYTFGSGTRLTVV.

The V call is TRBV7-9, the J call TRBJ2-7, with 13 bases identical to TRBD2. CDR1 is SEHNR and CDR2 is FQNEAQ in the germline V gene (reference sequence). Trimming removed 5 bases from V and 6 bases from J; junction bases left unmatched: 10. The CDR3 loop spans 16 amino acids. DNA for the CDR3: TGTGCCAGCAGCCCCCGGACTAGCGGGAGTCTGGGCGAGCAGTACTTC. The encoded protein is CASSPRTSGSLGEQYF.

This clone was detected once. The chain combines TRBV19 with TRBJ2-2; 8 bases agree with TRBD2. Germline CDR1 is LNHDA and CDR2 is SQIVND (reference sequence). This CDR3 is built from 16 residues. Unmatched junction bases numbered 6, after V lost 3 bases and J lost 3 bases. The CDR3, as DNA: TGTGCCAGTAGTATCATAGCGGGGAAATACACCGGGGAGCTGTTTTTT. Its translation: CASSIIAGKYTGELFF.

The V gene is TRBV5-1, the J gene TRBJ2-5, with TRBD1 as a possible D gene (6 bases). Germline V gene data show CDR1 as SGHRS and CDR2 as YFSETQ. There are 15 residues in the CDR3. Trimming took off 3 bases at V and 1 base at J, with 13 bases between the two ends. Here the CDR3 DNA reads TGCGCCAGCAGCTCAACAGGGTCCCCCCAAGAGACCCAGTACTTC. Its translation: CASSSTGSPQETQYF.

The chain carries TRBV5-6 and TRBJ2-1, with TRBD1 identical over 9 bases. CDR1 and CDR2 (germline): SGHDT, YYEEEE. The V and J ends lost 1 base and 6 bases, in that order; junction bases with no gene match: 8. CDR3 size: 16 residues. The CDR3 reads CASSLRDRVVTNEQFF. As DNA, the CDR3 is TGTGCCAGCAGCTTGCGGGACAGGGTGGTTACCAATGAGCAGTTCTTC.

A single count supports this clone. The chain recombines TRBV5-4 with TRBJ1-1; weak D call: TRBD1 (5 bases). V gave up 2 bases and J gave up 1 base, with 6 bases separating them. This CDR3 comprises 13 residues. The V gene's germline CDR1 is SGHNT and CDR2 YYREEE (reference sequence). The CDR3 here is CASSFQGNTEAFF. The CDR3 DNA follows: TGTGCCAGCAGCTTCCAGGGGAACACTGAAGCTTTCTTT. The variable domain in full, with the rest retrieved from reference TRBV5-4 and TRBJ1-1, is ETGVTQSPTHLIKTRGQQVTLRCSSQSGHNTVSWYQQALGQGPQFIFQYYREEENGRGNFPPRFSGLQFPNYSSELNVNALELDDSALYLCASSFQGNTEAFFGQGTRLTVV.